This T cell receptor beta chain was observed in a study of early T cells in non-severe SARS-CoV-2 infection. With 7 bases removed from V and 1 base from J, the gap between germline ends came to 14 bases. CDR3 length: 14 residues. Germline-derived CDR1 and CDR2 are SGHRS and YFSETQ. The library protocol tagged individual cDNA molecules with unique molecular identifiers. TCRdb fed the 5' RACE reads into MiXCR, producing one record per CDR3 protein. The sample holds approximately 83,000 distinct CDR3 sequences, around 14% seen once. The source of this sequence is an adult who was a healthcare worker with PCR-confirmed SARS-CoV-2 infection or an uninfected control (not recorded which). The sample consisted of whole blood. The V gene is TRBV5-1, the J gene TRBJ1-1; maybe TRBD1 (6 bases). The CDR3 region has the DNA TGCGCCAGCCACCTGGACAGTGCGAACACTGAAGCTTTCTTT. Encoded protein: CASHLDSANTEAFF. The complete variable domain, with remaining parts taken from reference TRBV5-1 and TRBJ1-1, reads KAGVTQTPRYLIKTRGQQVTLSCSPISGHRSVSWYQQTPGQGLQFLFEYFSETQRNKGNFPGRFSGRQFSNSRSEMNVSTLELGDSALYLCASHLDSANTEAFFGQGTRLTVV.